This T cell receptor (beta chain) was recovered during a study of regulatory T cells in long-lasting Graves disease. TCR beta libraries were built with iRepertoire HTBI primers and Arm-PCR of CDR3 regions. TCRdb independently ran MiXCR on the multiplex PCR reads; one entry per CDR3 protein. The sample contains 420,000 or so distinct CDR3 sequences, approximately 16% of which appear only once. General observations from the study: Between persistent patients, about 2,800 public clonotypes were shared, exceeding the approximately 900 shared between new patients.

This clonotype was counted between two and nine times. The antigen is not known. A read error may produce the germline difference seen at one junction end. The CDR3 loop spans 18 amino acids. CDR1 and CDR2 from the germline V gene are SSHAT and FNYEAQ (reference sequence). Time point specified: newly diagnosed GD, antithyroid drugs for less than 3 months. Generation of the TCR library employed RNA extracted from PBMCs. The same data also went into a second study, on T cells in Graves' hyperthyroidism and ophthalmopathy.

Sample: peripheral blood mononuclear cells (PBMCs), taken at new diagnosis, from a patient treated with antithyroid drugs. The gene calls are TRBV7-7 and TRBJ2-1; D uncertain. This clonotype was sampled from a young woman with Graves disease. CDR3 bases: TGTGCTAGCAGCTTGGGCAGAGTAAAACCCGGCTCCTACAATGAGCAGTTCTTC. This translates into CASSLGRVKPGSYNEQFF.